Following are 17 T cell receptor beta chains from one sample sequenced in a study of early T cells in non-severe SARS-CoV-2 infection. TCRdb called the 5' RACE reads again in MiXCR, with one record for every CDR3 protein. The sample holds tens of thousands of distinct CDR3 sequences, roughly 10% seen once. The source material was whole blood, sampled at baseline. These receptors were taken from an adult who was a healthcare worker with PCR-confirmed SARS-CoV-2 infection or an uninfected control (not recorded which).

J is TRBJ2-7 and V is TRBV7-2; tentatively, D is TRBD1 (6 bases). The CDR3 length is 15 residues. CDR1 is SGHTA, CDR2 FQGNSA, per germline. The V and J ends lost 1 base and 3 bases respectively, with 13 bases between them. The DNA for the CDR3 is TGTGCCAGCAGCTTAGGCCCGGGACAATACTACGAGCAGTACTTC. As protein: CASSLGPGQYYEQYF.

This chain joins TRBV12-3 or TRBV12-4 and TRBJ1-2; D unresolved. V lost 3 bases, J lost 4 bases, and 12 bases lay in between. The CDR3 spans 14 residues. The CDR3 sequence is CASSFSRKTYGYTF. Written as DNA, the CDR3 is TGTGCCAGCAGTTTTTCACGGAAAACCTATGGCTACACCTTC.

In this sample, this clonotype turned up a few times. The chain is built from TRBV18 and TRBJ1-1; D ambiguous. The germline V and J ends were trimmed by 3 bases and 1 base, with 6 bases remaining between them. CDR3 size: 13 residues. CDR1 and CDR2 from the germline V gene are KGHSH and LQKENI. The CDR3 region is CASSPLENTEAFF. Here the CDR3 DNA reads TGTGCCAGCTCACCTTTGGAGAACACTGAAGCTTTCTTT.

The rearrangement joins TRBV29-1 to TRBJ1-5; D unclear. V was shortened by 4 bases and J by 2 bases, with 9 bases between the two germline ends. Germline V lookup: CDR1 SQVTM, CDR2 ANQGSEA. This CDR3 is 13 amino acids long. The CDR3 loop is CSVGQAGNQPQHF. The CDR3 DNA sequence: TGCAGCGTTGGGCAGGCAGGCAATCAGCCCCAGCATTTT.

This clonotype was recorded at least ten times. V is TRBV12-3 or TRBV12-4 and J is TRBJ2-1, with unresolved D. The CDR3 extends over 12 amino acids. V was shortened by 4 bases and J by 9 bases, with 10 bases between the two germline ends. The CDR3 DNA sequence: TGTGCCAGCAGTTACCGGTTAGGTGAGCAGTTCTTC. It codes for CASSYRLGEQFF.

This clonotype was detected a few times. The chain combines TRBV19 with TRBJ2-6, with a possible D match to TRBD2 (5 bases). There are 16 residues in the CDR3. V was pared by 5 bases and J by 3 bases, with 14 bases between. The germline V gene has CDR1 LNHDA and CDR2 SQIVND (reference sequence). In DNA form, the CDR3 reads TGTGCCAGTAGTTCCCTACCCGGGGATGGGGCCAACGTCCTGACTTTC. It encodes CASSSLPGDGANVLTF.

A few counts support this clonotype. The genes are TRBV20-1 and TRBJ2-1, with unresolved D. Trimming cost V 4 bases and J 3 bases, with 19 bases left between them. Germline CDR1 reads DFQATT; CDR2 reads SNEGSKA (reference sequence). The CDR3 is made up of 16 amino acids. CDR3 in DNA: TGCAGTGCTAATTCTGAGGCCTCGTCTATCTACAATGAGCAGTTCTTC. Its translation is CSANSEASSIYNEQFF.

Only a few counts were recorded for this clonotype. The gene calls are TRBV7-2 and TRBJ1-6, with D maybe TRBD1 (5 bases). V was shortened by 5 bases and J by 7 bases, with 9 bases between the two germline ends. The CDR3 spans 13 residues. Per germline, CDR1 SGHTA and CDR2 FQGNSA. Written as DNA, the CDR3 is TGTGCCAGCAGCGTAGACAGAAATTCACCCCTCCACTTT. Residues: CASSVDRNSPLHF.

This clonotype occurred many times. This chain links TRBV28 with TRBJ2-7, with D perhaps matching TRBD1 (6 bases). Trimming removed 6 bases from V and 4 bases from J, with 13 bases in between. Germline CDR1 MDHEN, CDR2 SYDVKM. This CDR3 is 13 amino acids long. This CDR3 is CASSLLGHYEQYF. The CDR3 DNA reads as TGTGCCAGCAGCCTCTTGGGACATTACGAGCAGTACTTC.

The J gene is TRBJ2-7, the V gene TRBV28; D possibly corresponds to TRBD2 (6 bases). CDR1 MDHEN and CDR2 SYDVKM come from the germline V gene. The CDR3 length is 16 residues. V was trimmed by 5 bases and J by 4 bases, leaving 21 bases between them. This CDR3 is CASSPLVGGTIYEQYF. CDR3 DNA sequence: TGTGCCAGCAGTCCCCTTGTGGGAGGCACGATTTACGAGCAGTACTTC.

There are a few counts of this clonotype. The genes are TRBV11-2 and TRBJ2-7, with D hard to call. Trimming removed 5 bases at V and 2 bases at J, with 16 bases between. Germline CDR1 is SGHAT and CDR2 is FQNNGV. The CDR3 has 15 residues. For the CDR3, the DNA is TGTGCCAGCAGCGCCTCACTTTGGGGTGCCTACGAGCAGTACTTC. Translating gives CASSASLWGAYEQYF.

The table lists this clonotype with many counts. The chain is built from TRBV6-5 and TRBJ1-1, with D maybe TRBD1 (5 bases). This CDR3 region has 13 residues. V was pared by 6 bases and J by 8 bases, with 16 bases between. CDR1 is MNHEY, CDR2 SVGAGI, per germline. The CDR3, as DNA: TGTGCCAGCAGCCGGGGGGAAGGAAGCGAAGCTTTCTTT. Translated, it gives CASSRGEGSEAFF.

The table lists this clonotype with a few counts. The chain's CDR3 is CASSLIGPMAGELFF. The CDR3 DNA follows: TGCGCCAGCAGCTTGATCGGACCCATGGCCGGGGAGCTGTTTTTT. The rearrangement joins TRBV5-1 to TRBJ2-2; D unclear. Germline V lookup: CDR1 SGHRS, CDR2 YFSETQ. Trimming took off 1 base at V and 6 bases at J, with 13 bases between the two ends. This CDR3 contains 15 residues.

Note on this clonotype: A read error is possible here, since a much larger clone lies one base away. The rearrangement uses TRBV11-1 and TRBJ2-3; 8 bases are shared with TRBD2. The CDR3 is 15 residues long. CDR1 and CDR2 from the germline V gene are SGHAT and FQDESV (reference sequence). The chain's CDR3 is CACSPDGRETDTQYF. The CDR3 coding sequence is TGTGCCTGCAGCCCCGACGGGAGGGAGACAGATACGCAGTATTTT.

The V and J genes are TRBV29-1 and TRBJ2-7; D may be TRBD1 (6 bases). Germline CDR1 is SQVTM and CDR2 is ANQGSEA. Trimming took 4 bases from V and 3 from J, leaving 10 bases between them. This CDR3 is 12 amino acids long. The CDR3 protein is CSVVGQLYEQYF. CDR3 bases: TGCAGCGTTGTCGGACAGCTCTACGAGCAGTACTTC.

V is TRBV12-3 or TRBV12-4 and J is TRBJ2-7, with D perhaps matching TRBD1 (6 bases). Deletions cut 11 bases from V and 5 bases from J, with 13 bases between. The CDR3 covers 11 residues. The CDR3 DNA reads TGTGCCTGCGGCAGGGGACACGAGCAGTACTTC. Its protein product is CACGRGHEQYF.

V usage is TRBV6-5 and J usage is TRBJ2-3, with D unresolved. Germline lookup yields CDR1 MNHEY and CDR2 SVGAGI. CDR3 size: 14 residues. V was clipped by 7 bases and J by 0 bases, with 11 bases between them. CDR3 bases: TGTGCCAGCACCGCGTCCCTCAGCACAGATACGCAGTATTTT. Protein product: CASTASLSTDTQYF.